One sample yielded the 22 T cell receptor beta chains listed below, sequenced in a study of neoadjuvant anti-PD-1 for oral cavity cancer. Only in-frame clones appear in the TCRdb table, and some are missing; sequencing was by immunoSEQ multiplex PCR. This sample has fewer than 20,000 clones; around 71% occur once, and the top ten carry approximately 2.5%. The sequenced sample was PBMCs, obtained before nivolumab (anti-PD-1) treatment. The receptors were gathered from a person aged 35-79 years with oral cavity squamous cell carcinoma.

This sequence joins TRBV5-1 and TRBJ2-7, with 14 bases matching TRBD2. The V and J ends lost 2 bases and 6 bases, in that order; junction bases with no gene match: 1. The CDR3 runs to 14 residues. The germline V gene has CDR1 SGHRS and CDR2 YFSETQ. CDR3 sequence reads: CASSLGLAGGEQYF. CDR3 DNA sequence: TGCGCCAGCAGCTTAGGACTAGCGGGAGGCGAGCAGTACTTC.

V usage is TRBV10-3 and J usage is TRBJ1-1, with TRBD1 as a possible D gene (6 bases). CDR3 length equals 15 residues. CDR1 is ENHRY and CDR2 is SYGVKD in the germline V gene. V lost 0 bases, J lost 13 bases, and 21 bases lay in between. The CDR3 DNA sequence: TGTGCCATCAGTGAGTCGAGCATCAGGGGCGTTTTAGATTTCTTT. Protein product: CAISESSIRGVLDFF.

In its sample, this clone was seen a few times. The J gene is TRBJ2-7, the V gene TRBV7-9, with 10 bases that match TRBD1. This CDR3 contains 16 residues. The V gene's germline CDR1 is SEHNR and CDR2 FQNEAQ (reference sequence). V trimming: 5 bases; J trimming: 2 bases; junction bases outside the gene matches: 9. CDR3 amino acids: CASSPLWTGGTYEQYF. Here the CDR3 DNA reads TGTGCCAGCAGCCCACTCTGGACAGGGGGGACCTACGAGCAGTACTTC.

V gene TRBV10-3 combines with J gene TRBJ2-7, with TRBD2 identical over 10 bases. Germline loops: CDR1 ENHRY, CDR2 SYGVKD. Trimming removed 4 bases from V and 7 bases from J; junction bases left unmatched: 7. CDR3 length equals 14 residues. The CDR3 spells CAISGGLAAGEQYF. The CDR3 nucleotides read TGTGCCATCAGTGGTGGACTAGCGGCTGGGGAGCAGTACTTC.

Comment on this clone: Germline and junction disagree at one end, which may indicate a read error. The CDR3 sequence: CASSLTGGRPGEEGGF. CDR3 nucleotides: TGTGCCAGCAGTTTGACAGGGGGTCGCCCTGGGGAGGAAGGGGGCTTT. The rearrangement joins TRBV6-6 to TRBJ1-1, with 9 bases that match TRBD1. This CDR3 is 16 amino acids long. From germline, CDR1 is MNHNY and CDR2 SVGAGI (reference sequence).

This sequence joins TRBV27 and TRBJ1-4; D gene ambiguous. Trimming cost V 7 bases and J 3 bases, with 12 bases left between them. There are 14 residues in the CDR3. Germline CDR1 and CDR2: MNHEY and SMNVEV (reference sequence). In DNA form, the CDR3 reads TGTGCCAGCAAACCCGGGCGGGCTAATGAAAAACTGTTTTTT. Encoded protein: CASKPGRANEKLFF.

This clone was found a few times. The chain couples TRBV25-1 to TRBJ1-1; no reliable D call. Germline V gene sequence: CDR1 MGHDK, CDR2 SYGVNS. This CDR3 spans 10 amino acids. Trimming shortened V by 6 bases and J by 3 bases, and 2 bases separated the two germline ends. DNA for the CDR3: TGTGCCAGCAGAGACACTGAAGCTTTCTTT. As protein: CASRDTEAFF.

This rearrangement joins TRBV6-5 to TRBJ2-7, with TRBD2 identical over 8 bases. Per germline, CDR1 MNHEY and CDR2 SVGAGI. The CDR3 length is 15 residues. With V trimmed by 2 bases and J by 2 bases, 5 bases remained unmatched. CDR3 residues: CASSYSSGGAYEQYF. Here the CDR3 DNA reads TGTGCCAGCAGTTACAGTTCGGGAGGGGCCTACGAGCAGTACTTC.

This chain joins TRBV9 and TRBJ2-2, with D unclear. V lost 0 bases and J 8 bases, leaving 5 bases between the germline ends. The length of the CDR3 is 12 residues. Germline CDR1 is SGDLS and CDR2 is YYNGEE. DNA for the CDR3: TGTGCCAGCAGCGTAGGTACGGGGGAGCTGTTTTTT. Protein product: CASSVGTGELFF.

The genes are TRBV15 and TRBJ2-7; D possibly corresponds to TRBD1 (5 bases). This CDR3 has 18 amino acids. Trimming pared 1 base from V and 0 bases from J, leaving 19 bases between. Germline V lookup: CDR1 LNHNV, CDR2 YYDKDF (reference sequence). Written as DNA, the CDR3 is TGTGCCACCAGCAGAGGCTCAGGGATGTCTGCCTACTCCTACGAGCAGTACTTC. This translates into CATSRGSGMSAYSYEQYF.

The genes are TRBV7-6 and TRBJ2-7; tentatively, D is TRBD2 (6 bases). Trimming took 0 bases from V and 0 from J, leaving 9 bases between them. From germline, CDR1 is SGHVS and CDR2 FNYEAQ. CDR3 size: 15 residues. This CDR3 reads CASSLAAGPSYEQYF. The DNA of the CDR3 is TGTGCCAGCAGCTTAGCCGCGGGACCCTCCTACGAGCAGTACTTC. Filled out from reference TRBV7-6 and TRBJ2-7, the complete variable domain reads GAGVSQSPRYKVTKRGQDVALRCDPISGHVSLYWYRQALGQGPEFLTYFNYEAQQDKSGLPNDRFSAERPEGSISTLTIQRTEQRDSAMYRCASSLAAGPSYEQYFGPGTRLTVT.

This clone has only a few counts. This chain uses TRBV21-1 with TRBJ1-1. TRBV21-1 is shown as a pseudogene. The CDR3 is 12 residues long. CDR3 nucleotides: TGTGCCAGCAGCAACGGGAACACTGAAGCTTTCTTT. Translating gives CASSNGNTEAFF.

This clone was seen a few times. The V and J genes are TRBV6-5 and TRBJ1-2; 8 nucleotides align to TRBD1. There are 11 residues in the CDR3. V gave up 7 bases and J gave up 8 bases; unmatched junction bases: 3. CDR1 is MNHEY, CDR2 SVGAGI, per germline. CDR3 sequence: CASTDRGGYTF. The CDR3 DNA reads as TGTGCCAGCACCGACAGGGGAGGCTACACCTTC.

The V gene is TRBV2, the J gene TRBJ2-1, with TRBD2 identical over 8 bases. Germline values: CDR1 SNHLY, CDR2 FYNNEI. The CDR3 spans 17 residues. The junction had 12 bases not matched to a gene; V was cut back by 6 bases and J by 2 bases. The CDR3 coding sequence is TGTGCCAGCAGCTCAGAATTAGCGGGAAGTCCCTACAATGAGCAGTTCTTC. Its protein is CASSSELAGSPYNEQFF.

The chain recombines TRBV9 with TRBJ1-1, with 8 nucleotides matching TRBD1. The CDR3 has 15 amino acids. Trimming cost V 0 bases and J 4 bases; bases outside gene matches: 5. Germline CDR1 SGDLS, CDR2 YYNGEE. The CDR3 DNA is TGTGCCAGCAGCGTAGCGGGAACAGGGGGCACTGAAGCTTTCTTT. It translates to CASSVAGTGGTEAFF.

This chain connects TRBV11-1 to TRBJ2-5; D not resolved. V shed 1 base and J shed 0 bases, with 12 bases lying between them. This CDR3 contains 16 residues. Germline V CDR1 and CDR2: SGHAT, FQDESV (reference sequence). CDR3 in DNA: TGTGCCAGCAGCTTAGGGGTGAGAGAGTACCAAGAGACCCAGTACTTC. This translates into CASSLGVREYQETQYF.

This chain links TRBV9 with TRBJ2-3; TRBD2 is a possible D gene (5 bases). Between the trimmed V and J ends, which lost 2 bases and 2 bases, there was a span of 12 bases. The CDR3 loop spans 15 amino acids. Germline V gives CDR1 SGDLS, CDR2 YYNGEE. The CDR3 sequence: CASSVSGLFTDTQYF. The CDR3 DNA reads TGTGCCAGCAGCGTCTCAGGACTTTTCACAGATACGCAGTATTTT.

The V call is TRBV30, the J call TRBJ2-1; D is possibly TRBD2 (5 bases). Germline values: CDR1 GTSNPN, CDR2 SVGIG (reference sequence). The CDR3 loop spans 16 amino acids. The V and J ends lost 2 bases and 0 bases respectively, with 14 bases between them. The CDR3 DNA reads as TGTGCCTGGAGTAGCCTAGCCCCGAGCTCCTACAATGAGCAGTTCTTC. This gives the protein CAWSSLAPSSYNEQFF.

The CDR3 protein is CASSFSPRGVGGYTF. CDR3 bases: TGTGCCAGCAGTTTTTCGCCCCGGGGGGTAGGTGGCTACACCTTC. The chain links TRBV28 to TRBJ1-2; a weak D match, TRBD1 (5 bases). CDR3 length: 15 residues. Germline V gene sequence: CDR1 MDHEN, CDR2 SYDVKM. V gave up 3 bases and J gave up 7 bases, with 18 bases separating them.

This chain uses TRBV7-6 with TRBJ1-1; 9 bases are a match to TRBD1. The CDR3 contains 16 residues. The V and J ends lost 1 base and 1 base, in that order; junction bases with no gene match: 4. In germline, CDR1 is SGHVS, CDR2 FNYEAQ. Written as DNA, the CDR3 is TGTGCCAGCAGCTTAGGGGGGACAGGGACGAACACTGAAGCTTTCTTT. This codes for CASSLGGTGTNTEAFF.

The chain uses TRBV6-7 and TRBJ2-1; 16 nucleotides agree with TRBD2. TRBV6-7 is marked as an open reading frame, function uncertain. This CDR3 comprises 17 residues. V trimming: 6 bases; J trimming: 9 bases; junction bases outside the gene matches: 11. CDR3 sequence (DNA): TGTGCCAGCAGCAAATATGGGACTAGCGGGAGGGCGGGTGAGCAGTTCTTC. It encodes CASSKYGTSGRAGEQFF.

The CDR3 DNA reads as TGTGCCAGCACCTTACGAGGACGGCTGATCTCCTACGAGCAGTACTTC. This codes for CASTLRGRLISYEQYF. This chain uses TRBV5-6 with TRBJ2-7, with D uncertain. This CDR3 has 16 residues. V was clipped by 6 bases and J by 0 bases, with 19 bases between them. Per germline, CDR1 SGHDT and CDR2 YYEEEE.